This T cell receptor beta chain was captured by sequencing in a study of shared clonotypes between healthy human individuals. Source study methods: For the immunoSEQ data, sequences were junction-only without quality scores, so filtering differed. Measured with immunoSEQ multiplex PCR; TCRdb has only the in-frame clones, and not every one. V, J and clone size reflect that table, while D and trimming were determined from the DNA. The data show over a million clones, around 76% seen once. Study observations and caveats: Memory subsets generally showed lower estimated richness than naive subsets. Even with large depth, rarefaction showed that sorted-subset sequencing was incomplete.

Germline assignment: CDR1 GTSNPN and CDR2 SVGIG (reference sequence). This CDR3 is 13 amino acids long. V lost 2 bases to trimming and J lost 2 bases, with 10 bases between them. Note on this clone: As yet, its antigen is unknown.

This receptor was obtained from a man between 18 and 35 years old in good health. The chain combines TRBV30 with TRBJ2-7; D unresolved. The sequenced sample consisted of memory CD4+ T cells sorted from blood. Stated subset: CD45RA-negative fraction. The CDR3 DNA sequence: TGTGCCTGGAGTATTGGTCTCCCCTACGAGCAGTACTTC. Its translation is CAWSIGLPYEQYF.